This TCR beta chain was identified in a study of T cell repertoires in cytomegalovirus infection (dated by TCRdb to about 2019). At the level of the whole study: The HLA type of each donor mattered for the analysis, because public TCR beta signatures pointed to carriage of CMV infection along with the matching HLA type. The full study reports these points: In the ex vivo response, HLA-C-restricted CMV-specific TCR beta clonotypes were dominant, and in two of eight donors the single most frequent clonotype came from this HLA-C-restricted group. Carriers of CMV infection plus the relevant HLA type were discriminated by the cumulative frequency of public TCR beta family members in the study cohort and in an independent approximately 360-donor cohort.

Note on this clonotype: The target of this receptor is not known. No per-base quality is available; no much larger clone lies one base away.

Instrument on record: Illumina HiSeq 1500. TCRdb reprocessing: public reads trimmed at Q25 with fastp, clones called with MiXCR, in-frame beta chains kept. Rows with a matching CDR3 protein are joined into one entry that keeps the most common DNA and genes. The sample table shows about 100,000 distinct CDR3 sequences, and 15% to 20% are seen once. Roughly 8% of the sample belongs to the ten largest clones. Sequencing was done on a sample of PBMCs. The sequence was collected from a human donor in good health (CMV status not recorded). Some clones in this sample may be carry-over from other donors' samples.

The CDR3 here reads CASSRKQGAASDTEAFF. Read as DNA, the sequence is TGTGCCAGCAGCCGTAAACAGGGGGCCGCGTCGGACACTGAAGCTTTCTTT. The chain is assembled from TRBV7-9 and TRBJ1-1; TRBD1 matches 9 bases in the middle. V is cut back by 5 bases and J by 3 bases, with 13 bases in the junction unmatched. Inclusive of the bounding cysteine and phenylalanine, the CDR3 is 17 residues long. The read is trimmed to its CDR3 DNA, 51 bases read in frame from base 1. CDR1 SEHNR and CDR2 FQNEAQ were looked up in the germline V gene (reference sequence).